This T cell receptor beta chain stems from a study of blood T cell repertoires in COVID-19. The wider study: Samples of COVID-19 (acute and convalescent) were obtained from the United States, Italy and Spain.

This clone was detected once. Original handling: Nucleated cell number was recorded as an estimate derived from reference gene primer amplification. TCRdb's copy holds only in-frame clones and misses some; the assay was immunoSEQ multiplex PCR. V and J calls and clone size are copied from that table; D and trimming were computed from the DNA. The table lists more than 100,000 clones, more than 75% of them singletons. Germline CDR1 reads LGHNT; CDR2 reads FRNRAP. V lost 1 base, J lost 7 bases, and 5 bases lay in between. The CDR3 is made up of 13 amino acids. Specimen: peripheral blood. This receptor was identified in a human donor in a cohort sampled during active COVID-19. The gene calls are TRBV12-5 and TRBJ1-6; D is uncertain. CDR3 amino acids: CASGLDGNSPLHF. In nucleotides, the CDR3 is TGTGCTAGTGGTTTGGACGGGAATTCACCCCTCCACTTT.